The entry that follows covers one T cell receptor (beta chain) sequence. What it binds is not known. The data stem from a study of T cells expressing NK-cell markers. The overall study: It was sorted CD3+CD56+NKG2C+, CD3+CD56+NKG2C- and CD3+CD56-NKG2C+ T cells that supplied the TCR beta repertoires. Sequencing covered eight donors, seven HCMV-seropositive and one seronegative.

5'RACE template switching with UMIs generated TCR beta cDNA. No DNA is given; TCRdb re-called the 5' RACE reads and lists each CDR3 protein once. The sample totals about 160,000 distinct CDR3 sequences. The CDR3 loop spans 15 amino acids. Study-wide results and limits: It was still unclear whether expanded NKG2C+ T cell clones were HCMV specific.

The receptor was isolated from a man aged 18 to 70 in good health. The sequencing input was blood T cells: a sorted CD56 or NKG2C T cell subset, CD4+ or CD8+ T cells, or bulk PBMC T cells (not recorded which). This chain uses TRBV12-3 or TRBV12-4 with TRBJ1-4. CDR3: CASTPWGALGEKLFF.